The clone carrying this TCR beta chain was observed a few times. The antigen is undetermined. Other DNA sequences in this sample translate to the same CDR3. The source of the sample is a study of Ad26.COV2.S vaccination and SARS-CoV-2 variants. Study-level information: The COV1001 Ad26.COV2.S trial arm included the donor.

Sequencing used immunoSEQ multiplex PCR; TCRdb keeps in-frame clones, though not all of them. The table shows around 380,000 clones, with about 88% occurring only once. Treatment given: some 19 received Ad26.COV2.S at low or high dose, single or two shots; a few received placebo; per-sample allocation not given. The samples date from day 63 after the first vaccine or placebo injection. Donor was an adult aged 18-55 years in Boston. Study results and limitations: Reported findings describe substantial breadth in spike-specific CD8+ and CD4+ T cell responses following vaccination.

The clonotype originates from a person between 18 and 59 years old who received the Ad26.COV2.S COVID-19 vaccine or a placebo. Source: peripheral blood, taken in a trial of Ad26.COV2.S vaccine versus placebo.

The CDR3 coding sequence is TGTGCCAGCAGTTTGGAAGGGGACACTGAAGCTTTCTTT. Translation: CASSLEGDTEAFF. This rearrangement joins TRBV12-3 or TRBV12-4 to TRBJ1-1; TRBD1 might be the D (5 bases). The CDR3 spans 13 residues. Trimming removed 3 bases from V and 3 bases from J, with 8 bases in between.